This T cell receptor beta chain was sequenced for a study of beta chain features in type 1 diabetes. The study's findings and limits: Lower insertion and higher deletion counts appeared at VDJ junctions in type 1 diabetes patients.

V trimming: 3 bases; J trimming: 9 bases; junction bases outside the gene matches: 9. The CDR3 is made up of 14 amino acids. Per the germline V gene, CDR1 is SGHRS and CDR2 is YFSETQ. The investigators reverse transcribed all of the isolated RNA, so they sequenced expressed TCRB transcripts. Libraries were prepared by immunoSEQ multiplex PCR; TCRdb keeps only in-frame clonotypes and omits some of them. The table has 620,000 or so clones, 15% seen once. For this clone: Its target is unknown.

The sample was naive CD4+ T cells from blood. The chain links TRBV5-1 to TRBJ1-1; 9 nucleotides align to TRBD1. The TCR originated in a young man in good health. CDR3 protein: CASSYAGTGSQAFF. The CDR3 region has the DNA TGCGCCAGCAGCTACGCTGGGACAGGGAGTCAAGCTTTCTTT.